The TCR beta chain described here comes from a study of blood T cell repertoires in COVID-19. Study-wide context: T cells, B-cell-depleted T cells, or PBMCs provided the cDNA or gDNA that served as material.

The CDR3 is made up of 17 amino acids. CDR1 and CDR2 from the germline V gene are SGHVS and FNYEAQ. After removal of 1 base from V and 0 bases from J, the junction contained 6 bases not matched to a gene. The protocol was immunoSEQ multiplex PCR, while the TCRdb copy is restricted to in-frame clones and leaves out a portion. The table includes about 53,000 clones, roughly 90% detected once. Sequenced: peripheral blood. This chain uses TRBV7-6 with TRBJ2-1, with 7 nucleotides matching TRBD2. The sequence was collected from an elderly man with acute or convalescent COVID-19. The CDR3 spells CASSLVTAGLSYNEQFF. The CDR3 DNA sequence: TGTGCCAGCAGCTTAGTCACAGCGGGACTCTCCTACAATGAGCAGTTCTTC.